The rows below give T cell receptor beta chains drawn from one sample of a study of blood T cell repertoires in COVID-19. TCRdb's table, derived via immunoSEQ multiplex PCR, lists solely in-frame clones and lacks some. The repertoire includes about 85,000 clones, roughly four fifths of them detected once, and around 6.9% sits in the top ten. Sequencing was performed on peripheral blood. Source of these receptors: a man aged 60 to 75 with acute or convalescent COVID-19. The CDR3 runs from the conserved cysteine through the conserved F or W. A D gene is named only where the DNA matches it firmly. Rows may omit the clone size; those that give it use once, few, many or a size class.

cdr3_length j_call d_call v_call clone_size cdr3_aa cdr3_nt
15 TRBJ1-6 TRBD1 TRBV28 NA CASRPSDRGNSPLHF TGTGCCAGCAGACCCTCGGACAGGGGAAATTCACCCCTCCACTTT
15 TRBJ1-6 NA TRBV11-2 NA CASSLVYQGNSPLHF TGTGCCAGCAGCTTAGTCTACCAGGGCAATTCACCCCTCCACTTT
14 TRBJ1-1 TRBD1 TRBV7-3 NA CASSHRTGGTEAFF TGTGCCAGCAGCCACCGGACAGGGGGAACTGAAGCTTTCTTT
15 TRBJ2-7 NA TRBV4-3 many CASSQDWQGTYEQYF TGCGCCAGCAGCCAAGATTGGCAGGGTACTTACGAGCAGTACTTC
15 TRBJ2-5 NA TRBV5-5 NA CASSIQQAIQETQYF TGTGCCAGCAGCATTCAACAGGCAATCCAAGAGACCCAGTACTTC
16 TRBJ2-5 TRBD2 TRBV4-1 NA CASSQGLAGAKETQYF TGCGCCAGCAGCCAAGGACTAGCGGGGGCCAAAGAGACCCAGTACTTC
16 TRBJ2-1 NA TRBV24-1 NA CATSDSTGFAYNEQFF TGTGCCACCAGTGATTCGACCGGGTTTGCCTACAATGAGCAGTTCTTC
12 TRBJ1-1 NA TRBV29-1 NA CSVLQGNTEAFF TGCAGCGTTCTACAGGGGAACACTGAAGCTTTCTTT
19 TRBJ1-5 TRBD1 TRBV19 once CASTTGTGGIRIGNQPQHF TGTGCCAGTACCACCGGGACAGGGGGCATTCGGATAGGCAATCAGCCCCAGCATTTT
15 TRBJ1-2 TRBD1 TRBV3-1/TRBV3-2 few CASSQGARGQGGYTF TGTGCCAGCAGCCAAGGGGCCAGGGGGCAAGGTGGCTACACCTTC
16 TRBJ1-1 TRBD1 TRBV7-3 NA CASSLYAGGEDTEAFF TGTGCCAGCAGCTTATATGCAGGGGGCGAGGACACTGAAGCTTTCTTT
12 TRBJ1-4 NA TRBV30 once CAWRDSREKLFF TGTGCCTGGAGAGACTCCCGTGAAAAACTGTTTTTT
16 TRBJ2-7 TRBD1 TRBV3-1/TRBV3-2 NA CASSRYLLGQGSEQYF TGTGCCAGCAGCCGATACCTATTGGGACAGGGAAGCGAGCAGTACTTC
13 TRBJ1-1 NA TRBV4-3 once CASSQERQTEAFF TGCGCCAGCAGCCAAGAGAGGCAAACTGAAGCTTTCTTT
14 TRBJ1-2 TRBD1 TRBV7-3 NA CASSPDRADYGYTF TGTGCCAGCAGCCCAGACAGGGCGGACTATGGCTACACCTTC
14 TRBJ2-2 NA TRBV9 NA CASSVGGGTGELFF TGTGCCAGCAGCGTAGGGGGCGGCACCGGGGAGCTGTTTTTT
14 TRBJ1-5 NA TRBV7-9 NA CASTKTGENQPQHF TGTGCCAGCACCAAGACGGGTGAAAATCAGCCCCAGCATTTT
14 TRBJ1-5 NA TRBV2 NA CASSGGSIGQPQHF TGTGCCAGCAGTGGAGGGAGCATCGGTCAGCCCCAGCATTTT
14 TRBJ2-3 NA TRBV11-3 once CASSPGGGTDTQYF TGTGCCAGCAGCCCCGGCGGGGGCACAGATACGCAGTATTTT
14 TRBJ1-3 NA TRBV30 NA CAWSLLGSGNTIYF TGTGCCTGGAGCCTTCTAGGCTCTGGAAACACCATATATTTT
13 TRBJ1-1 NA TRBV11-3 NA CASSFDRNTEAFF TGTGCCAGCAGCTTCGACAGGAACACTGAAGCTTTCTTT
15 TRBJ2-3 NA TRBV11-3 once CASSLRGWGTDTQYF TGTGCCAGCAGCTTAAGAGGTTGGGGCACAGATACGCAGTATTTT
13 TRBJ2-7 TRBD1 TRBV5-5 NA CASSLARGQEQYF TGTGCCAGCAGCTTGGCAAGGGGGCAAGAGCAGTACTTC
18 TRBJ1-5 TRBD1 TRBV7-8 NA CASSLAWTGEVGNQPQHF TGTGCCAGCAGCTTAGCTTGGACAGGGGAAGTGGGCAATCAGCCCCAGCATTTT
15 TRBJ2-1 TRBD2 TRBV6-5 NA CASRDPSGGYNEQFF TGTGCCAGCAGAGACCCTAGCGGGGGATACAATGAGCAGTTCTTC
15 TRBJ1-6 TRBD1 TRBV6-5 NA CASRSSGTERSPLHF TGTGCCAGCAGATCTTCCGGGACAGAGCGGTCACCCCTCCACTTT
15 TRBJ2-2 TRBD2 TRBV29-1 NA CSVVVREGSTGELFF TGCAGCGTTGTCGTTAGGGAGGGGAGCACCGGGGAGCTGTTTTTT
16 TRBJ1-1 NA TRBV4-3 NA CASSQEITELNTEAFF TGCGCCAGCAGCCAAGAAATAACAGAACTGAACACTGAAGCTTTCTTT
15 TRBJ2-7 TRBD1 TRBV9 few CASSVRTGGPYEQYF TGTGCCAGCAGCGTAAGGACAGGGGGTCCCTACGAGCAGTACTTC
14 TRBJ1-4 NA TRBV19 NA CASMASGPREKLFF TGTGCCAGTATGGCATCAGGGCCCCGCGAAAAACTGTTTTTT
12 TRBJ2-5 NA TRBV2 NA CASRQEQETQYF TGTGCCAGCAGACAGGAACAAGAGACCCAGTACTTC